Described below is a single T cell receptor (beta chain) sequence and its context. Its antigen remains unknown. Primers: 60 Vbeta forward and 13 Jbeta reverse. Profiled with immunoSEQ multiplex PCR; TCRdb holds only in-frame clones, not every one. The sample contains roughly 110,000 clones, 82% of which appear only once. Although they were nominally healthy when sampled, donors likely had unrecorded immune exposures. The data are from a study of cytomegalovirus exposure and HLA in healthy donors. The CDR3 contains 13 residues. Trimming stripped 4 bases from V and 6 bases from J, with 12 bases between. Germline V gives CDR1 SGHTA, CDR2 FQGNSA. Study-level findings and limits: Immune exposure information comprised only CMV serostatus. Later genetic work tied a missense DCLRE1C variant to beta-chain V and J trimming. Common viral pathogens were later found to be apparently linked to several of the most significant clusters.

The sample was PBMCs. The clonotype comes from a woman in her late teens or twenties in good health and CMV-seronegative. The V call is TRBV7-2, the J call TRBJ1-1; perhaps TRBD1 as D (5 bases). The CDR3 loop is CASSSLAGAEAFF. CDR3 coding DNA: TGTGCCAGCAGCTCGCTGGCGGGGGCTGAAGCTTTCTTT.